These 17 T cell receptor beta chains were sequenced from one sample in a study of neurological immune-mediated disorders. In TCRdb, the 5' RACE reads were re-called with MiXCR into one record per CDR3 protein. Altogether about 66,000 distinct CDR3 sequences are present, 3% to 5% being singletons, with the ten largest covering 1% to 1.5%. The specimen was PBMCs. The receptor source for this set is a man under 40 with multiple sclerosis.

This clonotype was recorded at least ten times. V is TRBV5-1 and J is TRBJ2-5, with D unclear. Between the trimmed V and J ends, which lost 4 bases and 3 bases, there was a span of 13 bases. There are 14 residues in the CDR3. Germline assignment: CDR1 SGHRS and CDR2 YFSETQ. DNA for the CDR3: TGCGCCAGCAGCCCAAAAAACCTAAAAGAGACCCAGTACTTC. Translated: CASSPKNLKETQYF. Filled out from reference TRBV5-1 and TRBJ2-5, the complete variable domain reads KAGVTQTPRYLIKTRGQQVTLSCSPISGHRSVSWYQQTPGQGLQFLFEYFSETQRNKGNFPGRFSGRQFSNSRSEMNVSTLELGDSALYLCASSPKNLKETQYFGPGTRLLVL.

This clonotype was counted at least ten times. The chain recombines TRBV5-5 with TRBJ2-2; D not certain. The CDR3 sequence is 16 residues long. Germline CDR1 is SGHKS and CDR2 is YYEKEE (reference sequence). Trimming took off 5 bases at V and 2 bases at J, with 16 bases between the two ends. The CDR3 DNA follows: TGTGCCAGCAGGCTCCCGGAGCCCTTAAACACCGGGGAGCTGTTTTTT. Amino acid sequence: CASRLPEPLNTGELFF.

In its sample, this clonotype was seen many times. The V gene is TRBV5-1, the J gene TRBJ1-6; no definite D call. The CDR3 length is 13 residues. V was trimmed by 2 bases and J by 10 bases, leaving 10 bases between them. Germline V gene sequence: CDR1 SGHRS, CDR2 YFSETQ. CDR3 amino acids: CASSLSGESPLHF. The CDR3 DNA reads TGCGCCAGCAGCTTAAGTGGGGAGTCACCCCTCCACTTT.

There are many counts of this clonotype. J is TRBJ1-1 and V is TRBV20-1; D call uncertain. V shed 8 bases and J shed 0 bases, with 10 bases lying between them. There are 12 residues in the CDR3. CDR1 and CDR2 (germline): DFQATT, SNEGSKA (reference sequence). DNA of the CDR3: TGCAGTTGCCGGGATGTGAACACTGAAGCTTTCTTT. Translating it yields CSCRDVNTEAFF.

This clonotype was seen many times. The V call is TRBV6-2 or TRBV6-3, the J call TRBJ2-7; 7 positions match TRBD2. Trimming took 8 bases from V and 9 from J; bases not matched to a gene: 19. This CDR3 has 15 residues. The germline V gene encodes CDR1 MNHEY and CDR2 SVGEGT. In DNA form, the CDR3 reads TGTGCCAGCTTCGACCCCACTAGCGTTGAATTTCGGCAGTACTTC. Protein product: CASFDPTSVEFRQYF.

This clonotype was picked up many times. The rearrangement uses TRBV7-9 and TRBJ2-6; D remains unclear. This CDR3 has 18 residues. With 6 bases removed from V and 0 bases from J, the gap between germline ends came to 18 bases. CDR1 is SEHNR, CDR2 FQNEAQ, per germline (reference sequence). The CDR3 region has the DNA TGTGCCAGCAGAGGCCCCCGACAAACCTACTCTGGGGCCAACGTCCTGACTTTC. This sequence encodes CASRGPRQTYSGANVLTF. The full variable domain, rest sourced from reference TRBV7-9 and TRBJ2-6, is DTGVSQNPRHKITKRGQNVTFRCDPISEHNRLYWYRQTLGQGPEFLTYFQNEAQLEKSRLLSDRFSAERPKGSFSTLEIQRTEQGDSAMYLCASRGPRQTYSGANVLTFGAGSRLTVL.

This clonotype was picked up many times. V gene TRBV7-9 combines with J gene TRBJ1-3, with D possibly matching TRBD1 (6 bases). Trimming pared 5 bases from V and 0 bases from J, leaving 14 bases between. Germline loops: CDR1 SEHNR, CDR2 FQNEAQ (reference sequence). The CDR3 runs to 16 residues. The CDR3, as DNA: TGTGCCAGCAGCCTCCGAGGGGGGCGCTCTGGAAACACCATATATTTT. Amino acid sequence: CASSLRGGRSGNTIYF.

Comments on this clonotype: Relative to the germline gene, one junction end is altered; a read error may explain this. The V gene is TRBV7-2, the J gene TRBJ1-5; TRBD1 agrees at 7 bases. This CDR3 region has 13 residues. Germline CDR1 SGHTA, CDR2 FQGNSA. The DNA for the CDR3 is TGTGCCAGCAGCTCCAGGGGGGATCAGCCCCAGAATTTT. This sequence encodes CASSSRGDQPQNF.

This clonotype was observed many times. This may arise from a read error, as a much more abundant clone is one base away. The CDR3 DNA sequence: TGTGCCAGCAGTTACTCGAATTCTGGGGCCAAAGTCCTGACTTTC. Protein product: CASSYSNSGAKVLTF. The chain links TRBV6-6 to TRBJ2-6, with D possibly TRBD1 on 5 matching bases. Germline assignment: CDR1 MNHNY and CDR2 SVGAGI (reference sequence). CDR3 size: 15 residues.

This clonotype was counted at least ten times. V is TRBV7-2 and J is TRBJ2-4, with 9 bases matching TRBD2. The germline V gene encodes CDR1 SGHTA and CDR2 FQGNSA. The CDR3 is made up of 18 amino acids. The V segment lost 1 base and the J segment 7 bases; nucleotides outside the gene matches: 14. Here the CDR3 reads CASSLGGGGARGINIQYF. CDR3 DNA: TGTGCCAGCAGCTTAGGAGGCGGGGGGGCCAGAGGTATCAACATTCAGTACTTC.

This clonotype showed up many times. This chain connects TRBV20-1 to TRBJ2-1; 7 nucleotides line up with TRBD1. Germline values: CDR1 DFQATT, CDR2 SNEGSKA (reference sequence). The V segment lost 4 bases and the J segment 3 bases; nucleotides outside the gene matches: 3. The CDR3 loop spans 13 amino acids. For the CDR3, the DNA is TGCAGTGCTATTGGACAGGACTACAATGAGCAGTTCTTC. Amino acid sequence: CSAIGQDYNEQFF.

This clonotype occurred many times. The chain has TRBV10-3 and TRBJ2-3, with 11 bases that match TRBD2. CDR3 size: 13 residues. V trimming: 10 bases; J trimming: 7 bases; junction bases outside the gene matches: 7. Germline assignment: CDR1 ENHRY and CDR2 SYGVKD. The CDR3: CASKLAGAHTQYF. The CDR3 DNA reads TGTGCCAGTAAACTAGCGGGGGCTCATACGCAGTATTTT.

This clonotype was seen many times. The CDR3 is CSARPTGTIETQYF. CDR3 sequence (DNA): TGCAGTGCTAGGCCGACAGGGACTATAGAGACCCAGTACTTC. The rearrangement joins TRBV20-1 to TRBJ2-5; D possibly uses TRBD1 or TRBD2 (7 bases each). In germline, CDR1 is DFQATT, CDR2 SNEGSKA (reference sequence). CDR3 length equals 14 residues. The V gene lost 3 bases and the J gene lost 4 bases, with 15 bases spanning the gap.

The sample holds many counts of this clonotype. The rearrangement links TRBV6-5 to TRBJ2-5, with unresolved D. This CDR3 region has 14 residues. From germline, CDR1 is MNHEY and CDR2 SVGAGI. The V end lost 0 bases, the J end lost 0 bases, and 5 bases lay between the germline ends. The chain's CDR3 is CASSYSANQETQYF. CDR3 in DNA: TGTGCCAGCAGTTACTCGGCAAACCAAGAGACCCAGTACTTC.

This clonotype was observed at least ten times. The chain has TRBV3-1 and TRBJ2-2; tentatively, D is TRBD1 (6 bases). V was shortened by 6 bases and J by 3 bases, with 14 bases between the two germline ends. In germline, CDR1 is LGHDT, CDR2 YNNKEL (reference sequence). This CDR3 has 15 amino acids. The CDR3 is CASRGRDIYTGELFF. DNA of the CDR3: TGTGCCAGCAGAGGCCGGGACATCTACACCGGGGAGCTGTTTTTT. The full variable domain, rest sourced from reference TRBV3-1 and TRBJ2-2, is DTAVSQTPKYLVTQMGNDKSIKCEQNLGHDTMYWYKQDSKKFLKIMFSYNNKELIINETVPNRFSPKSPDKAHLNLHINSLELGDSAVYFCASRGRDIYTGELFFGEGSRLTVL.

This clonotype showed up many times. The genes are TRBV3-1 and TRBJ2-5, with 8 bases lining up with TRBD1. J was trimmed by 0 bases and V by 0 bases; bases with no gene match: 9. The germline V gene encodes CDR1 LGHDT and CDR2 YNNKEL (reference sequence). This CDR3 comprises 18 residues. The CDR3 sequence is CASSQELLATGDQETQYF. The CDR3 DNA sequence: TGTGCCAGCAGCCAAGAGCTCCTCGCGACAGGGGACCAAGAGACCCAGTACTTC.

Comment on this clonotype: Being one base from a much bigger clone, this may be a read error. This chain links TRBV10-3 with TRBJ1-5; D uncertain. CDR1 and CDR2 (germline): ENHRY, SYGVKD. The CDR3 runs 18 residues. CDR3 DNA sequence: TGTGCCATCAGTGAGTCGTGGACTAGTCTAATTACGGGTCAGCCCCAGAATTTT. This codes for CAISESWTSLITGQPQNF.